This T cell receptor beta chain was identified in a study of shared clonotypes between healthy human individuals. CDR1 MNHNY and CDR2 SVGAGI come from the germline V gene (reference sequence). The CDR3 runs to 13 residues. V lost 7 bases and J 4 bases, leaving 13 bases between the germline ends. TCRdb's copy holds only in-frame clones and misses some; the assay was immunoSEQ multiplex PCR. Here the sample spans about 2 million clones, approximately 94% being singletons. The naive CD8 subset, CD45RO-negative cells positively selected for CCR7, excluded terminally differentiated effector memory CD45RA+ cells.

Sequenced input: naive CD8+ T cells sorted from blood. The sequence was collected from a man aged 18-30 years in good health. The rearrangement uses TRBV6-6 and TRBJ1-1; D is possibly TRBD1 (5 bases). This CDR3 reads CASNQGFGTEAFF. CDR3 bases: TGTGCCAGCAACCAGGGATTTGGCACTGAAGCTTTCTTT.